The 23 T cell receptor beta chains given below trace back to one sample, sequenced in a study of blood T cell repertoires in COVID-19. The data were produced by immunoSEQ multiplex PCR, yet TCRdb's version contains in-frame clones alone and is incomplete. The sample records about 170,000 clones, 70% to 90% being singletons. Material: peripheral blood. All receptors come from a man aged 35 to 55 who had recovered from COVID-19.

The CDR3 loop is CASSPGSRGYEQYF. DNA of the CDR3: TGTGCCAGCAGTCCGGGATCCCGGGGGTACGAGCAGTACTTC. The chain employs TRBV6-6 and TRBJ2-7, with D possibly matching TRBD2 (6 bases). The CDR3 totals 14 residues. CDR1 is MNHNY, CDR2 SVGAGI, per germline (reference sequence). V lost 5 bases to trimming and J lost 4 bases, with 15 bases between them.

CDR3 in amino acids: CASSVDTGGGTQYF. In nucleotides, the CDR3 is TGTGCCAGCAGCGTAGATACAGGGGGCGGTACGCAGTATTTT. The rearrangement joins TRBV9 to TRBJ2-3; 9 bases map to TRBD1. Germline CDR1 and CDR2: SGDLS and YYNGEE. The CDR3 has 14 amino acids. Unmatched junction bases numbered 4, after V lost 0 bases and J lost 8 bases.

The chain uses TRBV6-1 and TRBJ2-7; TRBD1 matches 9 bases. CDR3 length: 16 residues. Germline CDR1 MNHNS, CDR2 SASEGT. V was pared by 4 bases and J by 1 base, with 8 bases of the junction left unmatched. The DNA for the CDR3 is TGTGCCAGCAGTGCAGACGCGGGGACAGGGTCCTACGAGCAGTACTTC. It yields the protein CASSADAGTGSYEQYF.

The chain employs TRBV30 and TRBJ1-5, with 10 bases that match TRBD1. The CDR3 contains 17 residues. Germline CDR1 reads GTSNPN; CDR2 reads SVGIG (reference sequence). V was clipped by 2 bases and J by 4 bases; unmatched bases: 11. The CDR3 DNA sequence: TGTGCCTGGAGTCCCCGGGACAGGGGTCGCTTTAATCAGCCCCAGCATTTT. This sequence encodes CAWSPRDRGRFNQPQHF.

In its sample, this clone was seen once. The chain carries TRBV9 and TRBJ2-5; 11 bases align to TRBD2. CDR3 size: 16 residues. CDR1 SGDLS and CDR2 YYNGEE come from the germline V gene. V shed 3 bases, J shed 2 bases, and the junction held 6 bases outside the gene matches. Written as DNA, the CDR3 is TGTGCCAGCAGCGCGGGGGGGACTAGCGGTCAAGAGACCCAGTACTTC. Encoded protein: CASSAGGTSGQETQYF.

In DNA form, the CDR3 reads TGTGCCACCAATTTCAGGGGGGCCACTGAAGCTTTCTTT. Residues: CATNFRGATEAFF. This sequence joins TRBV15 and TRBJ1-1, with 7 bases fitting TRBD1. Germline values: CDR1 LNHNV, CDR2 YYDKDF (reference sequence). The CDR3 runs 13 residues. J was trimmed by 4 bases and V by 7 bases; bases with no gene match: 6.

The V and J genes are TRBV4-2 and TRBJ1-4; D is uncertain. Germline CDR1 and CDR2: LGHNA and YNFKEQ. The CDR3 sequence is 16 residues long. V was cut by 0 bases and J by 2 bases, with 10 bases left in between. In DNA form, the CDR3 reads TGTGCCAGCAGCCAAGATGAGGGTTTCACTAATGAAAAACTGTTTTTT. The encoded protein is CASSQDEGFTNEKLFF.

The rearrangement links TRBV6-6 to TRBJ1-2, with 7 bases identical to TRBD1. CDR1 and CDR2 from the germline V gene are MNHNY and SVGAGI (reference sequence). V gave up 4 bases and J gave up 4 bases; unmatched junction bases: 6. The length of the CDR3 is 14 residues. CDR3 sequence: CASSSGQLPYGYTF. The CDR3 coding sequence is TGTGCCAGCAGTTCGGGACAGCTGCCCTATGGCTACACCTTC.

This clone has a single count. The gene calls are TRBV2 and TRBJ2-7, with 7 nucleotides matching TRBD2. CDR1 and CDR2 (germline): SNHLY, FYNNEI. Germline trimming cut 6 bases from V and 2 bases from J; bases unmatched to any gene: 19. The CDR3 spans 18 residues. This chain's CDR3 is CASSPSLILRDYTYEQYF. The CDR3, as DNA: TGTGCCAGCAGCCCATCCCTAATCCTCCGGGACTATACCTACGAGCAGTACTTC.

This clone was seen a single time. The chain recombines TRBV18 with TRBJ1-5, with D tentatively TRBD1 (6 bases). Trimming removed 6 bases at V and 5 bases at J, with 11 bases between. Germline V lookup: CDR1 KGHSH, CDR2 LQKENI. The CDR3 length is 13 residues. In DNA, the CDR3 is TGTGCCAGCTCCGGGACAAGGGATCAGCCCCAGCATTTT. Its protein product is CASSGTRDQPQHF.

The chain uses TRBV6-5 and TRBJ2-1; 14 bases line up with TRBD2. Germline CDR1 MNHEY, CDR2 SVGAGI. V trimming: 6 bases; J trimming: 9 bases; junction bases outside the gene matches: 7. The CDR3 runs 15 residues. CDR3 loop: CASRTGTSGSFEQFF. CDR3 DNA sequence: TGTGCCAGCAGGACCGGGACTAGCGGGAGTTTTGAGCAGTTCTTC.

This chain links TRBV2 with TRBJ2-3; D gene ambiguous. CDR3 length: 13 residues. Between the trimmed V and J ends, which lost 7 bases and 6 bases, there was a span of 14 bases. Per germline, CDR1 SNHLY and CDR2 FYNNEI. The CDR3 protein is CASIADVGDTQYF. The DNA for the CDR3 is TGTGCCAGCATTGCGGATGTAGGCGATACGCAGTATTTT.

V usage is TRBV10-3 and J usage is TRBJ2-7; TRBD1 matches 12 bases. Germline V lookup: CDR1 ENHRY, CDR2 SYGVKD. CDR3 length: 15 amino acids. J lost 6 bases, V lost 5 bases, and 8 bases had no gene match. The CDR3: CAISRGTGGEGEQYF. As DNA, the CDR3 is TGTGCCATCAGTCGAGGGACAGGGGGCGAGGGCGAGCAGTACTTC.

The chain recombines TRBV5-5 with TRBJ2-1; TRBD2 aligns across 13 bases. The germline V gene encodes CDR1 SGHKS and CDR2 YYEKEE (reference sequence). V was clipped by 2 bases and J by 1 base; unmatched bases: 9. CDR3 length: 19 residues. CDR3 in DNA: TGTGCCAGCAGCTTAGCGGCGGGACTAGCGGGGACATCCTACAATGAGCAGTTCTTC. It yields the protein CASSLAAGLAGTSYNEQFF.

The J gene is TRBJ1-5, the V gene TRBV4-3; D is uncertain. The V end lost 0 bases, the J end lost 0 bases, and 9 bases lay between the germline ends. The CDR3 has 16 residues. The germline V gene encodes CDR1 LGHNA and CDR2 YSLEER. The CDR3: CASSQDWSISNQPQHF. CDR3 DNA: TGCGCCAGCAGCCAAGACTGGTCTATTAGCAATCAGCCCCAGCATTTT.

The chain uses TRBV7-9 and TRBJ1-2; 8 bases match TRBD1. The CDR3 spans 17 residues. The V gene end was trimmed by 5 bases and the J gene end by 4 bases; junction bases not matched to a gene: 15. Germline loops: CDR1 SEHNR, CDR2 FQNEAQ (reference sequence). The CDR3, as DNA: TGTGCCAGCAGCGATGGGACAGGCTTTGGTCGTTCCTATGGCTACACCTTC. This gives the protein CASSDGTGFGRSYGYTF.

This clone was detected only a few times. This chain uses TRBV27 with TRBJ2-7; D possibly corresponds to TRBD1 (5 bases). This CDR3 contains 16 residues. The germline V gene has CDR1 MNHEY and CDR2 SMNVEV (reference sequence). V was trimmed by 0 bases and J by 6 bases, leaving 18 bases between them. The CDR3 loop reads CASSLSIRGRTGEQYF. The CDR3 nucleotides are TGTGCCAGCAGTTTATCGATAAGGGGCCGGACGGGCGAGCAGTACTTC.

The chain has TRBV18 and TRBJ2-7; 7 bases fit TRBD1. J gave up 7 bases and V 6 bases, and 12 bases lay outside the gene matches. Germline-derived CDR1 and CDR2 are KGHSH and LQKENI. This CDR3 comprises 14 residues. CDR3: CASSPGTESREQYF. The CDR3 nucleotides are TGTGCCAGCTCCCCGGGGACAGAATCGAGGGAGCAGTACTTC.

V and J are TRBV6-4 and TRBJ1-2; D might be TRBD1 (5 bases). Germline V gene data show CDR1 as MRHNA and CDR2 as SNTAGT. V lost 7 bases and J 0 bases, leaving 15 bases between the germline ends. This CDR3 is 15 amino acids long. The CDR3 loop reads CASNGRGGTNYGYTF. The CDR3 DNA is TGTGCCAGCAACGGTAGGGGAGGAACTAACTATGGCTACACCTTC.

The rearrangement uses TRBV7-8 and TRBJ2-5; 10 nucleotides align to TRBD1. J gave up 5 bases and V 5 bases, and 5 bases lay outside the gene matches. This CDR3 is built from 14 residues. Per the germline V gene, CDR1 is SGHVS and CDR2 is FQNEAQ. The CDR3 here is CASSDRGPGETQYF. In DNA form, the CDR3 reads TGTGCCAGCAGCGACAGGGGGCCGGGGGAGACCCAGTACTTC.

CDR3 sequence reads: CASSISGMGAYEQYF. CDR3 nucleotides: TGTGCCAGCAGCATTAGCGGGATGGGGGCCTACGAGCAGTACTTC. The J gene is TRBJ2-7, the V gene TRBV6-5, with 8 bases fitting TRBD2. Germline CDR1 and CDR2: MNHEY and SVGAGI. Trimming removed 6 bases from V and 2 bases from J; junction bases left unmatched: 9. The CDR3 loop spans 15 amino acids.

Many counts were recorded for this clone. The chain employs TRBV27 and TRBJ1-6; perhaps TRBD1 as D (6 bases). The V end lost 2 bases, the J end lost 10 bases, and 9 bases lay between the germline ends. The CDR3 has 13 residues. From germline, CDR1 is MNHEY and CDR2 SMNVEV (reference sequence). CDR3 in amino acids: CASSLNRDSPLHF. In DNA, the CDR3 is TGTGCCAGCAGTTTAAACAGGGACTCACCCCTCCACTTT.

V gene TRBV18 combines with J gene TRBJ1-2; 9 positions match TRBD1. J was trimmed by 7 bases and V by 1 base; bases with no gene match: 10. The CDR3 covers 16 residues. CDR1 is KGHSH, CDR2 LQKENI, per germline. DNA for the CDR3: TGTGCCAGCTCACCACAGCCTACAGGGGGCGCGAGTGGCTACACCTTC. Protein: CASSPQPTGGASGYTF.